This TCR beta chain was observed in a study of beta chain features in type 1 diabetes listed by TCRdb under 2018. Describing the broader study: Mean age, gender distribution, total cell number and subset yield did not differ between patients and healthy donors. A total of 85 million to 140 million sorted cells were examined across all samples, and the number of cells per subset was strongly correlated with RNA yield. In the study, TCRB repertoires of sorted circulating CD4+ T cell subsets from recently diagnosed type 1 diabetes patients were compared with those of matched healthy donors. Regulatory and stem cell-like memory subsets were isolated from only 8 patients and roughly 8 healthy donors, whereas naive and central memory subsets came from all 30 or so donors.

A single peripheral blood draw of about 116 mL on average was collected from each donor into heparinised tubes. Using a panel that included CD45RO, CCR7, CD25, CD127, CD95 and CD27, naive, central memory, regulatory and stem cell-like memory CD4+ T cells were sorted on a BD FACSAria II. Every sorted population had a purity above 95%. PBMCs were isolated right away by Lymphoprep density gradient centrifugation and were stained directly, without culture. So that batch effects would be minimized, each experiment stained and sorted samples in pairs, pairing one healthy donor with one patient. All of the isolated RNA was reverse transcribed with the High Capacity cDNA Reverse Transcription Kit, so expressed TCRB transcripts were sequenced. Naive, central memory and regulatory T cell samples underwent deep immunoSEQ sequencing, averaging roughly 3.3 million total reads per sample. After sorted cells were lysed in RLT buffer, RNA was extracted with DNase-treated RNeasy Micro or Mini kits, with the choice depending on cell number. Each cell subset was processed on its own to prevent cross-contamination, while patient and healthy donor samples were processed together. TCRB sequences were amplified from cDNA with the immunoSEQ multiplex PCR, producing 87-bp fragments spanning the CDR3 region. The amplicons were sequenced using the Illumina HiSeq platform. Concerning the study's data processing: PCR bias was corrected computationally using synthetic template baselines, and reads within Hamming distance 2 were collapsed, with unmergeable singletons discarded. Reads were aligned against IMGT so that V, D and J genes, CDR3 length and insertions or deletions at six rearrangement sites could be assigned. Clonotype counts were normalized to sorted cell number within each subset before computing true diversity and Gini coefficients with the tcR R package. Repertoire sharing was quantified using the overlap coefficient calculated on TCRB nucleotide sequences. As a proxy for the pre-selection repertoire, out-of-frame TCRB sequences from naive cells were analyzed. TCRdb retrieved this table from immuneACCESS and kept in-frame rearrangements only. Not all clones are present; in checked studies, unresolved V genes account for under half, and no reason is known for the remainder. Clone size and the V and J calls come from that table; the DNA yielded D and trimming. The sample data list about 410,000 clones, and over 11% of these were observed just once. The ten most abundant clones make up 0.03% to 0.04% of the sample.

This clone was detected only a few times. Its antigen is not yet known. Nothing much larger sits one base from this clone, and base qualities are not available. The research as a whole found: Because cDNA was sequenced instead of genomic DNA, activated cells with high expression could be over-represented, although the groups did not differ in activation or CD3 levels. PCR may preferentially amplify shorter templates, but because patient and control samples were amplified and corrected together, any resulting skew would affect both groups equally. At VDJ recombination sites, patients with type 1 diabetes made fewer insertions and deleted more nucleotides, a pattern implying thymic rearrangement abnormalities. Because small numbers of individuals were included in the HLA sub-analyses, any influence of HLA type on TCRB rearrangement was left unresolved. Naive, central memory and regulatory TCRB repertoires appeared more similar among patients than among healthy donors. A moderate but significant shortening of TCRB CDR3 length was observed in type 1 diabetes patients in all four CD4+ subsets.

The sequenced material came from naive CD4+ T cells from blood. The cell subset or site label corresponds to: true naive CD4+ T cells. The receptor was derived from a man in his thirties or forties in good health.

In nucleotide form, the sequence is TGTGCCAGCAGTGAAGCGCTTGGTAGCAATCAGCCCCAGCATTTT. Translated, this gives CASSEALGSNQPQHF. This chain is built from TRBV6-1 and TRBJ1-5; the D gene lacks a confident call. The CDR1 and CDR2 encoded by the germline V gene are MNHNS and SASEGT. The junction carries 6 bases between V and J, which are trimmed by 0 bases and 0 bases respectively. The CDR3 numbers 15 residues from cysteine through phenylalanine. Of all the DNA, just the CDR3 is kept, 45 bases in frame from base 1.